The 4 T cell receptor beta chains reported below all come from one sample, sequenced in a study of T cells in Graves' hyperthyroidism and ophthalmopathy. It was RNA transcripts that yielded the amplified TCR beta CDR3 regions. The HTBI primer set was used in a first-round RT-PCR of the TCR CDR3. MiXCR, applied by TCRdb to the multiplex PCR reads, yields one record per CDR3 protein. The sample consists of under 400,000 distinct CDR3 sequences, 11% to 15% of them appearing once. Sequencing used blood. These receptors came from a woman aged 55-70 years with Graves' hyperthyroidism.

This clonotype was seen at least ten times. The chain couples TRBV29-1 to TRBJ1-1, with unresolved D. V shed 0 bases and J shed 0 bases, with 5 bases lying between them. CDR1 and CDR2 from the germline V gene are SQVTM and ANQGSEA. The CDR3 has 13 residues. CDR3 sequence (DNA): TGCAGCGTTGAAGACAGGATGAACACTGAAGCTTTCTTT. It encodes CSVEDRMNTEAFF.

V is TRBV28 and J is TRBJ2-1; D is ambiguous. Trimming removed 7 bases at V and 8 bases at J, with 9 bases between. This CDR3 has 11 residues. Germline V gives CDR1 MDHEN, CDR2 SYDVKM. The CDR3 nucleotides read TGTGCCAGCACCTATTGGGATGAGCAGTTCTTC. Amino acids: CASTYWDEQFF.

This clonotype was counted many times. The rearrangement uses TRBV20-1 and TRBJ2-7; perhaps TRBD2 as D (5 bases). The CDR3 extends over 14 amino acids. CDR1 and CDR2 from the germline V gene are DFQATT and SNEGSKA (reference sequence). Trimming removed 1 base from V and 7 bases from J, with 17 bases in between. CDR3 protein: CSARGSRGSLEQYF. The CDR3 DNA reads as TGCAGTGCTAGAGGAAGCCGGGGTAGCTTAGAGCAGTACTTC.

This clonotype has ten or more counts. The V and J genes are TRBV7-2 and TRBJ1-1; possibly TRBD1 for D (6 bases). Germline-derived CDR1 and CDR2 are SGHTA and FQGNSA. The CDR3 runs 15 residues. V was cut by 1 base and J by 1 base, with 10 bases left in between. The CDR3 here is CASSLGQGQNTEAFF. CDR3 nucleotide sequence: TGTGCCAGCAGCTTAGGGCAGGGACAGAACACTGAAGCTTTCTTT.